This TCR beta chain derives from a study of cytomegalovirus exposure and HLA in healthy donors. Germline CDR1 and CDR2: SQVTM and ANQGSEA. This CDR3 has 14 amino acids. Trimming removed 7 bases at V and 2 bases at J, with 17 bases between. PCR employed 60 Vbeta and 13 Jbeta primers. Repertoires were generated with immunoSEQ multiplex PCR, while TCRdb's copy carries only in-frame clones and drops some. The data show approximately 100,000 clones, with just under 75% seen just once and about 2% held by the top ten. This TCR came from a human donor in good health. The chain links TRBV29-1 to TRBJ1-1; D is perhaps TRBD1 (6 bases). Material for sequencing was PBMCs. CDR3 sequence (DNA): TGCAGCGCGCTTTATCCGGACAGTAACACTGAAGCTTTCTTT. Residues: CSALYPDSNTEAFF.